The T cell receptor beta chain described here comes from a study of blood T cell repertoires in COVID-19. For the study at large: PBMCs, B-cell-depleted T cells, or T cells provided the cDNA or gDNA that made up the material.

During active infection, Seattle patients enrolled and were then monitored through disease. V lost 5 bases to trimming and J lost 6 bases; unmatched junction nucleotides: 11. CDR1 is SEHNR and CDR2 is FQNEAQ in the germline V gene (reference sequence). The CDR3 runs to 16 residues. Clones were sequenced by immunoSEQ multiplex PCR, and TCRdb holds only the in-frame ones, with some missing. The table lists roughly 570,000 clones, 70% to 90% of them singletons. The source is a woman aged 45 to 65 with COVID-19, enrolled during active disease. This chain connects TRBV7-9 to TRBJ1-4, with 8 bases that match TRBD1. Sample: peripheral blood. The chain's CDR3 is CASSPSTGGIDEKLFF. CDR3 bases: TGTGCCAGCAGCCCAAGCACAGGGGGAATAGATGAAAAACTGTTTTTT.